This entry is about one TCR beta chain. Clones were sequenced by immunoSEQ multiplex PCR, and TCRdb holds only the in-frame ones, with some missing. The data show about 440,000 clones, less than 95% seen once. The treatment was: some 20 received Ad26.COV2.S at low or high dose, single or two shots; several received placebo; per-sample allocation not given. Sampling was done on day 63 after the first vaccine or placebo injection. In Boston, the donor was an adult between 18-55 years of age. Expressing Wuhan-strain SARS-CoV-2 spike, an Ad26 vector served as the vaccine. This specimen belongs to a study of Ad26.COV2.S vaccination and SARS-CoV-2 variants. Germline CDR1 reads SGHNT; CDR2 reads YYREEE (reference sequence). V lost 4 bases and J lost 7; bases outside the gene matches: 7. The CDR3 is made up of 14 amino acids.

This TCR was sampled from a person aged 18 to 59 who received the Ad26.COV2.S COVID-19 vaccine or a placebo. The material was peripheral blood, obtained in a trial of Ad26.COV2.S vaccine versus placebo. The chain has TRBV5-4 and TRBJ2-1; 8 bases align to TRBD2. This CDR3 is CASSPRTSRNEQFF. For the CDR3, the DNA is TGTGCCAGCAGCCCCCGGACTAGCCGGAATGAGCAGTTCTTC.